A single count supports the clone carrying this TCR beta chain. This sample was included in a study of blood T cell repertoires in COVID-19. Study overall: Collection of acute and convalescent COVID-19 samples took place in the United States, Italy and Spain.

CDR1 is KGHSH and CDR2 is LQKENI in the germline V gene. With 1 base removed from V and 8 bases from J, the gap between germline ends came to 14 bases. The CDR3 is made up of 15 amino acids. Method: immunoSEQ multiplex PCR; TCRdb's copy keeps in-frame clones and lacks some. The top ten hold 2% to 2.5% of the sample, which has roughly 250,000 clones, 88% seen once. The sequencing sample was made of peripheral blood. The TCR originated in a woman aged 40-49 years who had recovered from COVID-19. The chain recombines TRBV18 with TRBJ1-4, with D maybe TRBD1 (6 bases). The CDR3 bases are TGTGCCAGCTCACCACTCAACAGGGTGGAAGAAAAACTGTTTTTT. Its protein is CASSPLNRVEEKLFF.